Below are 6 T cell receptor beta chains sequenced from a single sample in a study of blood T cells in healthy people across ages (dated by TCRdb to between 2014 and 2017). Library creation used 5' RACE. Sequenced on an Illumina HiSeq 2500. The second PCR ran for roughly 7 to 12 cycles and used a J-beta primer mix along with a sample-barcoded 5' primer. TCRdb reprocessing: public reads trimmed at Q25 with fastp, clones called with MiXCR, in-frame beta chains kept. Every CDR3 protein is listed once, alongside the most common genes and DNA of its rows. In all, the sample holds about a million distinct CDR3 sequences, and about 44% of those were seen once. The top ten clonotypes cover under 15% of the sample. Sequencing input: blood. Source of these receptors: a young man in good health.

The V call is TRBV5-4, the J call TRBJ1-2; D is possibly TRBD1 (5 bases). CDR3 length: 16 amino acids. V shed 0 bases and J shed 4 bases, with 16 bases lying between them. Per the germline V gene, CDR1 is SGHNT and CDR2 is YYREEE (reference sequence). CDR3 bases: TGTGCCAGCAGCTTGGCGCCAACAGGAGATCGCTATGGCTACACCTTC. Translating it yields CASSLAPTGDRYGYTF.

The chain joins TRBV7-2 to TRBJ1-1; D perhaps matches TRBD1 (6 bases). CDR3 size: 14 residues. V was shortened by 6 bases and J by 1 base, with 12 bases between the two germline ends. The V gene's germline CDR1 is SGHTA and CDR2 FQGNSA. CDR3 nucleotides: TGTGCCAGCAGTAGGGTAGGGGGGAACACTGAAGCTTTCTTT. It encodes CASSRVGGNTEAFF. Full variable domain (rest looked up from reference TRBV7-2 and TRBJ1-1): GAGVSQSPSNKVTEKGKDVELRCDPISGHTALYWYRQSLGQGLEFLIYFQGNSAPDKSGLPSDRFSAERTGGSVSTLTIQRTQQEDSAVYLCASSRVGGNTEAFFGQGTRLTVV.

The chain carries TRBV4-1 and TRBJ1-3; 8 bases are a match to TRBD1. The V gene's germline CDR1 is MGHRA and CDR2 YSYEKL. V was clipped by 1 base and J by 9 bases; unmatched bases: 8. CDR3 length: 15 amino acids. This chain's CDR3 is CASSQGQTGASTIYF. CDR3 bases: TGCGCCAGCAGCCAAGGTCAGACAGGGGCAAGCACCATATATTTT.

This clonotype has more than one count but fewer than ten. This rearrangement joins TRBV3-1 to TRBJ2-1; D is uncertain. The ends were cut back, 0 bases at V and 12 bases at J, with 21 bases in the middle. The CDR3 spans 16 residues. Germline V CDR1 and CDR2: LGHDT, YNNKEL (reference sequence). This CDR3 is CASSQDLEAAKYVQFF. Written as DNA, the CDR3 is TGTGCCAGCAGCCAAGATCTCGAGGCAGCTAAGTATGTGCAGTTCTTC.

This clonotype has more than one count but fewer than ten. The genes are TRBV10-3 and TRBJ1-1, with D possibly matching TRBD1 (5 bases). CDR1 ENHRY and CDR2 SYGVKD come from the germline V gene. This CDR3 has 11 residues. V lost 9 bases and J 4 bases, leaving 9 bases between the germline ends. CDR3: CAIQEGTEAFF. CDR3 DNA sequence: TGTGCCATACAGGAGGGCACTGAAGCTTTCTTT.

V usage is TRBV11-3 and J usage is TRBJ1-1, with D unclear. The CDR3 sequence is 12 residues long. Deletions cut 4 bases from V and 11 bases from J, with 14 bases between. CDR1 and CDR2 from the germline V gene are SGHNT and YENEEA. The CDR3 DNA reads TGTGCCAGCAGCTGGCGGACGGACGAGGCTTTCTTT. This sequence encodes CASSWRTDEAFF.